Below are 20 T cell receptor beta chains sequenced from a single sample in a study of T cell clonality in common variable immunodeficiency. Sequencing used immunoSEQ multiplex PCR; TCRdb keeps in-frame clones, though not all of them. The data show approximately 64,000 clones, none appearing only once, with about 1.7% held by the ten largest. The sample taken for sequencing was peripheral blood mononuclear cells. The source is a person aged 18 to 75 in good health.

This clone occurred many times. The read ends 3 residues before the CDR3 terminus; that terminus is restored from the germline J gene. This chain uses TRBV18 with TRBJ2-3; D not resolved. CDR1 and CDR2 from the germline V gene are KGHSH and LQKENI. Trimming pared 4 bases from V and 4 bases from J, leaving 9 bases between. The CDR3 has 13 amino acids. The CDR3: CASSLTVADTQYF. CDR3 bases read: TGTGCCAGCTCACTAACAGTCGCAGATACG.

In this sample, this clone turned up many times. The read falls 3 residues short of the CDR3 end, and the missing part is taken from the germline J gene. The chain carries TRBV7-9 and TRBJ1-6; 9 bases match TRBD1. Germline loops: CDR1 SEHNR, CDR2 FQNEAQ (reference sequence). This CDR3 region has 14 residues. After removal of 7 bases from V and 7 bases from J, the junction contained 5 bases not matched to a gene. CDR3 loop: CASTGQGNNSPLHF. The covered CDR3 bases are TGTGCCAGCACCGGACAGGGGAACAATTCACCC.

This clone was picked up many times. The CDR3 end falls 3 residues outside the read, so it is completed with the germline J gene. V usage is TRBV15 and J usage is TRBJ2-7, with D perhaps matching TRBD1 (6 bases). The CDR3 is 15 residues long. Germline CDR1 is LNHNV and CDR2 is YYDKDF (reference sequence). The V gene lost 3 bases and the J gene lost 3 bases, with 15 bases spanning the gap. The CDR3 loop is CATSREDRFFYEQYF. The sequenced CDR3 bases are TGTGCCACCAGCAGGGAGGACAGATTTTTCTACGAG. The full variable domain, in which reference TRBV15 and TRBJ2-7 provide the parts outside the CDR3, is DAMVIQNPRYQVTQFGKPVTLSCSQTLNHNVMYWYQQKSSQAPKLLFHYYDKDFNNEADTPDNFQSRRPNTSFCFLDIRSPGLGDTAMYLCATSREDRFFYEQYFGPGTRLTVT.

This clone was observed at least ten times. With the read ending 3 residues before the CDR3 end, the germline J gene is used to fill in that end. The rearrangement links TRBV4-1 to TRBJ1-1; D perhaps matches TRBD1 (5 bases). Trimming took off 2 bases at V and 3 bases at J, with 13 bases between the two ends. CDR1 and CDR2 from the germline V gene are MGHRA and YSYEKL. CDR3 length equals 15 residues. CDR3 bases read: TGCGCCAGCAGCCAACCCGACAGAAAAGACACTGAA. Protein product: CASSQPDRKDTE. The whole CDR3 region reads CASSQPDRKDTEAFF.

Ten or more counts support this clone. With the read ending 3 residues before the CDR3 end, the germline J gene is used to fill in that end. V is TRBV15 and J is TRBJ2-3, with D perhaps TRBD1 (6 bases). The CDR3 length is 15 residues. Germline V gives CDR1 LNHNV, CDR2 YYDKDF (reference sequence). Trimming left V 3 bases short and J 6 bases short, with 16 bases between. Partial CDR3 DNA: TGTGCCACCAGCAGTTCGACAGGTCCTTGGGATACG. Translated, it gives CATSSSTGPWDT. The full CDR3 protein reads CATSSSTGPWDTQYF.

This clone has ten or more counts. The read is 3 residues too short to cover the CDR3 end, so that end is filled in from the germline J gene. V is TRBV5-3 and J is TRBJ1-1; D is perhaps TRBD1 (5 bases). TRBV5-3 is recorded as an ORF, its role being uncertain. The CDR3 extends over 12 amino acids. V was trimmed by 2 bases and J by 6 bases, leaving 8 bases between them. CDR3 bases read: TGTGCCAGAAGCTTAGGGGATCCTGAA. This gives the protein CARSLGDPE. The whole CDR3 region reads CARSLGDPEAFF.

There are many counts of this clone. The read ends 3 residues shy of where the CDR3 ends; the end is completed using the germline J gene. The chain links TRBV7-2 to TRBJ2-2; D not resolved. This CDR3 comprises 14 residues. With 3 bases removed from V and 1 base from J, the gap between germline ends came to 6 bases. The germline V gene has CDR1 SGHTA and CDR2 FQGNSA. Partial CDR3 DNA: TGTGCCAGCAGCTTTTCCAGGAACACCGGGGAG. This sequence encodes CASSFSRNTGE. The whole CDR3 region reads CASSFSRNTGELFF.

This clone was detected many times. The read is 3 residues too short to cover the CDR3 end, so that end is filled in from the germline J gene. V is TRBV27 and J is TRBJ1-4; D unresolved. V dropped 5 bases and J dropped 1 base, with 5 bases sitting between them. CDR3 length: 13 amino acids. Germline V CDR1 and CDR2: MNHEY, SMNVEV (reference sequence). CDR3 bases read: TGTGCCAGCAGTCCCCAAACTAATGAAAAA. Translation gives CASSPQTNEK. The full CDR3 is CASSPQTNEKLFF.

This clone was observed many times. The read ends 3 residues early relative to the CDR3; the germline J gene fills the gap. The chain combines TRBV9 with TRBJ1-4; D is unclear. Germline assignment: CDR1 SGDLS and CDR2 YYNGEE. The germline V and J ends were trimmed by 2 bases and 3 bases, with 8 bases remaining between them. There are 14 residues in the CDR3. CDR3 loop: CASSVEAANEKLFF. CDR3 DNA, as far as it was read: TGTGCCAGCAGCGTCGAGGCCGCTAATGAAAAA. Full variable domain (outside the CDR3, taken from reference TRBV9 and TRBJ1-4): DSGVTQTPKHLITATGQRVTLRCSPRSGDLSVYWYQQSLDQGLQFLIQYYNGEERAKGNILERFSAQQFPDLHSELNLSSLELGDSALYFCASSVEAANEKLFFGSGTQLSVL.

As to this clone: The read stops 3 residues short of the end of the CDR3; the missing end is completed from the germline J gene. This rearrangement joins TRBV5-1 to TRBJ2-3; no clear D. This CDR3 has 14 residues. Germline V lookup: CDR1 SGHRS, CDR2 YFSETQ. Trimming removed 1 base at V and 2 bases at J, with 8 bases between. CDR3 DNA, as far as it was read: TGCGCCAGCAGCTTGCAGGATTCCACAGATACG. It is translated as CASSLQDSTDT. The whole CDR3 reads CASSLQDSTDTQYF.

This clone was counted ten times or more. The read gets to within 3 residues of the CDR3 end, and the germline J gene fills in the rest. The gene calls are TRBV30 and TRBJ1-5, with a tentative D call TRBD1 (6 bases). The CDR3 runs 13 residues. V lost 3 bases and J lost 3, with 9 bases in between. CDR1 is GTSNPN and CDR2 is SVGIG in the germline V gene (reference sequence). The CDR3 DNA, read in part, is TGTGCCTGGAGCGGGGACAACAATCAGCCC. Amino acids: CAWSGDNNQP. The full CDR3 reads CAWSGDNNQPQHF.

This clone has a count of ten or more. Sequencing ends 3 residues short of the CDR3 end; the germline J gene provides the rest. J is TRBJ2-7 and V is TRBV20-1, with D possibly being TRBD1 or TRBD2 (5 bases each). The germline CDR1 and CDR2 sequences are DFQATT and SNEGSKA (reference sequence). CDR3 length: 13 amino acids. Trimming left V 0 bases short and J 5 bases short, with 11 bases between. CDR3 bases read: TGCAGTGCTAGAGATGAGGGGTCCCACGAG. Its protein product is CSARDEGSHE. The complete CDR3 protein is CSARDEGSHEQYF.

This clone has at least ten counts. The CDR3 end falls 3 residues outside the read, so it is completed with the germline J gene. The V call is TRBV19, the J call TRBJ2-2; weak D call: TRBD2 (6 bases). Trimming shortened V by 4 bases and J by 2 bases, and 14 bases separated the two germline ends. Germline values: CDR1 LNHDA, CDR2 SQIVND (reference sequence). There are 16 residues in the CDR3. The CDR3 loop reads CASSTGSGVNTGELFF. The CDR3 DNA, read in part, is TGTGCCAGTAGTACCGGTAGCGGAGTAAACACCGGGGAG. Full variable domain (missing parts from reference TRBV19 and TRBJ2-2): DGGITQSPKYLFRKEGQNVTLSCEQNLNHDAMYWYRQDPGQGLRLIYYSQIVNDFQKGDIAEGYSVSREKKESFPLTVTSAQKNPTAFYLCASSTGSGVNTGELFFGEGSRLTVL.

This clone was seen many times. The CDR3 goes on 3 residues after the read ends, and that part is filled in from the germline J gene. This rearrangement joins TRBV4-2 to TRBJ1-4; the D is unclear. This CDR3 spans 15 amino acids. Germline CDR1 reads LGHNA; CDR2 reads YNFKEQ. With 0 bases removed from V and 6 bases from J, the gap between germline ends came to 11 bases. The CDR3: CASSQDRAGYEKLFF. The DNA read from the CDR3 is TGTGCCAGCAGCCAAGATAGAGCAGGATATGAAAAA.

Ten or more counts support this clone. The DNA ends 3 residues before the CDR3 does, and the rest of the CDR3 is filled in from the germline J gene. The J gene is TRBJ2-7, the V gene TRBV30, with a possible D match to TRBD2 (6 bases). V lost 5 bases to trimming and J lost 1 base, with 12 bases between them. Germline loops: CDR1 GTSNPN, CDR2 SVGIG (reference sequence). The CDR3 contains 13 residues. The CDR3 sequence is CAWGRDSSYEQYF. The part of the CDR3 DNA that was read is TGTGCCTGGGGCCGGGACTCGTCCTACGAG.

This clone came up many times. The read ends 3 residues before the CDR3 terminus; that terminus is restored from the germline J gene. The chain carries TRBV7-9 and TRBJ2-2, with 7 bases that match TRBD1. The CDR3 sequence is 15 residues long. Trimming at V came to 5 bases and at J to 4 bases, leaving 7 bases not matched to a gene. Per germline, CDR1 SEHNR and CDR2 FQNEAQ (reference sequence). The CDR3 region is CASSTTGATTGELFF. The sequenced part of the CDR3 DNA is TGTGCCAGCAGCACCACAGGGGCGACCACCGGGGAG.

This clone came up many times. The observed sequence ends 3 residues before the CDR3 terminus, with the missing tail filled in from the germline J gene. The V and J genes are TRBV5-6 and TRBJ1-5, with D possibly being TRBD1 (5 bases). This CDR3 is built from 14 residues. Per germline, CDR1 SGHDT and CDR2 YYEEEE. V shed 0 bases and J shed 7 bases, with 11 bases lying between them. The CDR3 loop is CASSLGGDRQPQHF. The sequenced CDR3 bases are TGTGCCAGCAGCTTGGGGGGGGATCGACAGCCC.

This clone occurred many times. From the germline J gene comes the end of the CDR3, since the read stops 3 residues before it. The rearrangement uses TRBV5-1 and TRBJ2-3, with a weak D call TRBD2 (6 bases). Germline V gives CDR1 SGHRS, CDR2 YFSETQ. Trimming pared 3 bases from V and 2 bases from J, leaving 13 bases between. This CDR3 is 15 amino acids long. The CDR3 spells CASSSRAGITDTQYF. CDR3 DNA, as far as it was read: TGCGCCAGCAGCTCGAGGGCGGGGATCACAGATACG.

Many counts were recorded for this clone. The DNA ends 3 residues before the CDR3 does, and the rest of the CDR3 is filled in from the germline J gene. This sequence joins TRBV18 and TRBJ2-4; 7 bases are a match to TRBD1. The trim removed 2 bases at V and 3 bases at J, leaving 1 base unmatched. The CDR3 has 14 amino acids. Germline lookup yields CDR1 KGHSH and CDR2 LQKENI. CDR3 DNA (partial): TGTGCCAGCTCACCAGGGACAGACAAAAACATT. The encoded protein is CASSPGTDKNI. The complete CDR3 sequence is CASSPGTDKNIQYF. Complete variable domain (other parts from reference TRBV18 and TRBJ2-4): NAGVMQNPRHLVRRRGQEARLRCSPMKGHSHVYWYRQLPEEGLKFMVYLQKENIIDESGMPKERFSAEFPKEGPSILRIQQVVRGDSAAYFCASSPGTDKNIQYFGAGTRLSVL.

Notes on this clone: The observed sequence ends 3 residues before the CDR3 terminus, with the missing tail filled in from the germline J gene. The chain employs TRBV18 and TRBJ2-7; D possibly corresponds to TRBD2 (5 bases). The CDR3 spans 13 residues. V gave up 3 bases and J gave up 5 bases, with 11 bases separating them. Germline V CDR1 and CDR2: KGHSH, LQKENI. CDR3 region: CASSPLSGDEQYF. CDR3 DNA, as far as it was read: TGTGCCAGCTCACCGTTGAGCGGCGACGAG.